This TCR beta chain originates from a study of CD8 T cells in Susac syndrome. Germline loops: CDR1 LGHDT, CDR2 YNNKEL (reference sequence). The V end was cut by 4 bases, the J end by 2 bases, with 14 bases between. The CDR3 runs 15 residues. Random hexamers were used to reverse transcribe an amount of roughly 0.5 to 1 ug RNA. Across 54 Vbeta and 13 Jbeta, TCR beta CDR3 was amplified with immunoSEQ multiplex PCR. MiXCR was run by TCRdb on the immunoSEQ multiplex PCR reads, yielding one entry per CDR3 protein. Among roughly 120,000 distinct CDR3 sequences listed, around 95% were seen once. High-throughput TCR beta sequencing covered peripheral CD8+ and CD4+ T cells. Controls matched for sex and age were healthy donors. TEMRA cells were enriched by FACS, and CD4+ and CD8+ T cells were negatively isolated.

What was sequenced was CD4+ T cells from PBMCs. The TCR sequence derives from a human donor in good health. This rearrangement joins TRBV3-1 to TRBJ2-5, with D hard to call. Here the CDR3 DNA reads TGTGCCAGCAGCCCGCCCCGGGCCGTGCAAGAGACCCAGTACTTC. Translated: CASSPPRAVQETQYF.